This record covers a single TCR beta chain. The target antigen is unknown. This CDR3 has 15 residues. V dropped 1 base and J dropped 4 bases, with 8 bases sitting between them. Germline V lookup: CDR1 SGHTA, CDR2 FQGNSA. These data come from a study of CD8+ T cells in alopecia areata. Investigators isolated RNA and reverse transcribed it into cDNA to act as the sequencing template. The repertoire was sequenced with immunoSEQ multiplex PCR; TCRdb's copy has only in-frame clones and lacks some. The sample records 130,000 or so clones, about 85% being singletons. Study-wide results and caveats: The study also sequences resident alphabeta T cells of normal skin in scalp samples.

This sample's treatment: oral pan-JAK inhibitor, 5-10 mg twice daily. Peripheral blood, together with lesional scalp punch biopsies, was collected from alopecia areata patients. PBMCs served as the source from which CD4+ and CD8+ T cells were sorted. V usage is TRBV7-2 and J usage is TRBJ1-6; D unresolved. This clonotype was sampled from a human donor with alopecia areata. The sequencing here drew on CD8+ T cells sorted from blood, taken at week 4, from a patient treated with tofacitinib. This CDR3 reads CASSLGRDYNSPLHF. The CDR3 DNA reads as TGTGCCAGCAGCTTAGGCCGGGATTATAATTCACCCCTCCACTTT.